These 18 T cell receptor beta chains were sequenced from one sample in a study of kidney transplant recipient with SARS-CoV-2 infection. From the reads, TCRdb called clonotypes with MiXCR, one entry per CDR3 protein. The sample has some 220,000 distinct CDR3 sequences, 25% to 30% seen once; the top ten hold roughly 7.3%. Sample: a blood sample, taken at baseline and between days 110 and 120 from a kidney transplant recipient. These receptors originate from a young adult male patient who had COVID-19 and was a kidney transplant recipient. A subset of T cells may come from the graft donor.

This clonotype was detected only once. A much larger clone is a single base away; this may be a read error. The chain has TRBV5-6 and TRBJ1-2; the D is unclear. Trimming took 6 bases from V and 4 from J, leaving 22 bases between them. The CDR3 length is 16 residues. In germline, CDR1 is SGHDT, CDR2 YYEEEE. CDR3: CASKPLNSRKTYGYTF. As DNA, the CDR3 is TGTGCCAGCAAACCGCTCAATAGTCGAAAGACCTATGGCTACACCTTC.

Regarding this clonotype: A much more abundant neighbour one base away suggests this may be a read error. The rearrangement links TRBV9 to TRBJ2-2; TRBD2 aligns across 9 bases. This CDR3 comprises 17 residues. Germline V lookup: CDR1 SGDLS, CDR2 YYNGEE. Here the CDR3 DNA reads TGTGCCGGCAGCGTAGGGACTAGCAGATTAAACACCGGGGAGCTGTTTTTT. Amino acid sequence: CAGSVGTSRLNTGELFF.

Comment on this clonotype: A read error is likely here: a far larger clone is one base away. J is TRBJ2-7 and V is TRBV29-1; D is uncertain. The J call is in doubt because the DNA end fits TRBJ2-5 better. This CDR3 contains 16 residues. CDR1 and CDR2 from the germline V gene are SQVTM and ANQGSEA. CDR3 in amino acids: CSPLTRAARTKGTQYF. The CDR3 DNA follows: TGCAGCCCACTCACTCGCGCGGCGCGGACGAAGGGGACCCAGTACTTC.

In regard to this clonotype: Just one base apart from a much larger clone, this may be a read error. The V and J genes are TRBV19 and TRBJ1-4; D may be TRBD1 (5 bases). Germline-derived CDR1 and CDR2 are LNHDA and SQIVND (reference sequence). The CDR3 consists of 17 residues. CDR3 in DNA: TGTGCCAGTAGTATAGTCAGGGCAACCGCAACTAATGAAGAACTGTTTTTT. Translated, it gives CASSIVRATATNEELFF. Filled out from reference TRBV19 and TRBJ1-4, the complete variable domain reads DGGITQSPKYLFRKEGQNVTLSCEQNLNHDAMYWYRQDPGQGLRLIYYSQIVNDFQKGDIAEGYSVSREKKESFPLTVTSAQKNPTAFYLCASSIVRATATNEELFFGSGTQLSVL.

This clonotype was counted many times. The rearrangement links TRBV6-5 to TRBJ1-2; 8 nucleotides match TRBD1. Trimming cost V 5 bases and J 6 bases; bases outside gene matches: 11. The CDR3 contains 15 residues. Germline-derived CDR1 and CDR2 are MNHEY and SVGAGI. Here the CDR3 reads CASSTRTGIAHGYTF. CDR3 coding DNA: TGTGCCAGCAGTACCCGGACAGGGATTGCTCATGGCTACACCTTC.

About this clonotype itself: Being one base from a much bigger clone, this may be a read error. The chain uses TRBV6-5 and TRBJ2-5; D not certain. CDR3 length: 14 residues. Looked up from germline, CDR1 is MNHEY and CDR2 is SVGAGI. The CDR3 region has the DNA TGTGCCGGCAGTTACTCTCCGACTTCGGAGACCCAGTACTTC. Translated: CAGSYSPTSETQYF.

This clonotype was seen repeatedly, ten times or more. The chain combines TRBV23-1 with TRBJ1-2; D is unresolved. TRBV23-1 is classed as an ORF, of uncertain function. The CDR3 spans 17 residues. V was shortened by 3 bases and J by 4 bases, with 21 bases between the two germline ends. The CDR3 protein is CASSHAKLRRKTYGYTF. The CDR3 DNA follows: TGCGCCAGCAGTCACGCCAAGCTACGCAGAAAGACCTATGGCTACACCTTC.

The chain uses TRBV15 and TRBJ2-1; TRBD2 matches 10 bases. J lost 7 bases, V lost 1 base, and 7 bases had no gene match. The CDR3 consists of 16 residues. Germline V lookup: CDR1 LNHNV, CDR2 YYDKDF (reference sequence). CDR3 sequence: CATSRVGGLAANEQFF. For the CDR3, the DNA is TGTGCCACCAGCAGAGTAGGCGGACTAGCGGCTAATGAGCAGTTCTTC.

This clonotype was observed at least ten times. This chain joins TRBV20-1 and TRBJ1-6, with 8 bases that match TRBD1. Germline V gene sequence: CDR1 DFQATT, CDR2 SNEGSKA (reference sequence). The CDR3 loop spans 14 amino acids. J was trimmed by 10 bases and V by 2 bases; bases with no gene match: 7. The CDR3: CSARQGQGGSPLHF. CDR3 coding DNA: TGCAGTGCTAGACAAGGACAGGGAGGCTCACCCCTCCACTTT.

Turning to this clonotype: Given a much more abundant clone one base away, this may be a read error. The rearrangement links TRBV4-2 to TRBJ2-7; maybe TRBD2 (5 bases). The CDR3 runs 16 residues. Per germline, CDR1 LGHNA and CDR2 YNFKEQ. CDR3 sequence reads: CASSQEWDPALGEQHF. CDR3 DNA sequence: TGTGCCAGCAGCCAAGAATGGGATCCTGCCCTTGGGGAGCAGCACTTC.

The rearrangement joins TRBV12-3 or TRBV12-4 to TRBJ1-1; the D gene is possibly TRBD1 (5 bases). This CDR3 is 15 amino acids long. Trimming took 6 bases from V and 5 from J, leaving 19 bases between them. The CDR3 sequence: CASRKGGGEWTEAFF. The CDR3 DNA follows: TGTGCCAGCAGAAAAGGTGGGGGGGAGTGGACTGAAGCTTTCTTT.

Note on this clonotype: One base away lies a much larger clone, so this may be a sequencing read error. The chain joins TRBV19 to TRBJ1-6; 7 bases are shared with TRBD1. CDR1 LNHDA and CDR2 SQIVND come from the germline V gene (reference sequence). CDR3 size: 15 residues. CDR3 DNA: TGTGCCAGTAGTAGTCGACCGGGACAGAATTCACCCCCCCACTTT. Protein: CASSSRPGQNSPPHF. The full variable domain, rest sourced from reference TRBV19 and TRBJ1-6, is DGGITQSPKYLFRKEGQNVTLSCEQNLNHDAMYWYRQDPGQGLRLIYYSQIVNDFQKGDIAEGYSVSREKKESFPLTVTSAQKNPTAFYLCASSSRPGQNSPPHFGNGTRLTVT.

This clonotype has just a few counts. This rearrangement joins TRBV24-1 to TRBJ2-3; D might be TRBD2 (5 bases). The CDR3 is 15 amino acids. CDR1 KGHDR and CDR2 SFDVKD come from the germline V gene. The V gene lost 4 bases and the J gene lost 6 bases, with 16 bases spanning the gap. The CDR3 sequence is CATSDSRPPGDTQYF. CDR3 DNA sequence: TGTGCCACCAGTGACTCTAGACCCCCGGGGGATACGCAGTATTTT.

The chain combines TRBV7-3 with TRBJ2-5; 9 positions match TRBD2. The ends lost 1 base at V and 4 bases at J; junction bases unmatched: 7. The germline CDR1 and CDR2 sequences are SGHTA and FQGTGA. This CDR3 comprises 16 residues. CDR3 coding DNA: TGTGCCAGCAGCTTAATGGGTAGCGGGAGCGGAGAGACCCAGTACTTC. Amino acid sequence: CASSLMGSGSGETQYF.

The chain is built from TRBV11-2 and TRBJ2-4; the D call may be TRBD1 or TRBD2 (5 bases each). V lost 1 base and J lost 0, with 19 bases in between. The CDR3 is 19 amino acids. Germline V gene sequence: CDR1 SGHAT, CDR2 FQNNGV. The CDR3, as DNA: TGTGCCAGCAGCTTAGTCCCCAAAGAACTAGGGGTAGCCAAAAACATTCAGTACTTC. Translation gives CASSLVPKELGVAKNIQYF. Based on the CDR3 plus reference TRBV11-2 and TRBJ2-4, the full variable domain is EAGVAQSPRYKIIEKRQSVAFWCNPISGHATLYWYQQILGQGPKLLIQFQNNGVVDDSQLPKDRFSAERLKGVDSTLKIQPAKLEDSAVYLCASSLVPKELGVAKNIQYFGAGTRLSVL.

To note about this clonotype: A much larger clone differs by one base, so this may be a read error. V and J are TRBV30 and TRBJ1-5; 7 nucleotides match TRBD1. Trimming removed 3 bases from V and 12 bases from J; junction bases left unmatched: 17. Per the germline V gene, CDR1 is GTSNPN and CDR2 is SVGIG (reference sequence). CDR3 length equals 15 residues. CDR3 region: CAWSKTGTYITLQHF. CDR3 sequence (DNA): TGTGCCTGGAGCAAGACAGGGACCTATATCACGCTCCAGCATTTT. Filled out from reference TRBV30 and TRBJ1-5, the complete variable domain reads SQTIHQWPATLVQPVGSPLSLECTVEGTSNPNLYWYRQAAGRGLQLLFYSVGIGQISSEVPQNLSASRPQDRQFILSSKKLLLSDSGFYLCAWSKTGTYITLQHFGDGTRLSIL.

This clonotype was observed many times. CDR3 loop: CASSLGLMNTEAFF. The CDR3 region has the DNA TGTGCCAGCAGCTTAGGACTCATGAACACTGAAGCTTTCTTT. J is TRBJ1-1 and V is TRBV7-2, with D unresolved. CDR1 SGHTA and CDR2 FQGNSA come from the germline V gene. The V end lost 1 base, the J end lost 0 bases, and 6 bases lay between the germline ends. The CDR3 totals 14 residues.

This clonotype was seen ten or more times. The CDR3 loop is CATSDPATSGGIYNEQFF. The CDR3 nucleotides are TGTGCCACCAGTGATCCCGCCACTAGCGGGGGAATCTACAATGAGCAGTTCTTC. V usage is TRBV24-1 and J usage is TRBJ2-1; 11 bases align to TRBD2. The CDR3 contains 18 residues. The trim removed 3 bases at V and 3 bases at J, leaving 9 bases unmatched. Germline V gene data show CDR1 as KGHDR and CDR2 as SFDVKD.